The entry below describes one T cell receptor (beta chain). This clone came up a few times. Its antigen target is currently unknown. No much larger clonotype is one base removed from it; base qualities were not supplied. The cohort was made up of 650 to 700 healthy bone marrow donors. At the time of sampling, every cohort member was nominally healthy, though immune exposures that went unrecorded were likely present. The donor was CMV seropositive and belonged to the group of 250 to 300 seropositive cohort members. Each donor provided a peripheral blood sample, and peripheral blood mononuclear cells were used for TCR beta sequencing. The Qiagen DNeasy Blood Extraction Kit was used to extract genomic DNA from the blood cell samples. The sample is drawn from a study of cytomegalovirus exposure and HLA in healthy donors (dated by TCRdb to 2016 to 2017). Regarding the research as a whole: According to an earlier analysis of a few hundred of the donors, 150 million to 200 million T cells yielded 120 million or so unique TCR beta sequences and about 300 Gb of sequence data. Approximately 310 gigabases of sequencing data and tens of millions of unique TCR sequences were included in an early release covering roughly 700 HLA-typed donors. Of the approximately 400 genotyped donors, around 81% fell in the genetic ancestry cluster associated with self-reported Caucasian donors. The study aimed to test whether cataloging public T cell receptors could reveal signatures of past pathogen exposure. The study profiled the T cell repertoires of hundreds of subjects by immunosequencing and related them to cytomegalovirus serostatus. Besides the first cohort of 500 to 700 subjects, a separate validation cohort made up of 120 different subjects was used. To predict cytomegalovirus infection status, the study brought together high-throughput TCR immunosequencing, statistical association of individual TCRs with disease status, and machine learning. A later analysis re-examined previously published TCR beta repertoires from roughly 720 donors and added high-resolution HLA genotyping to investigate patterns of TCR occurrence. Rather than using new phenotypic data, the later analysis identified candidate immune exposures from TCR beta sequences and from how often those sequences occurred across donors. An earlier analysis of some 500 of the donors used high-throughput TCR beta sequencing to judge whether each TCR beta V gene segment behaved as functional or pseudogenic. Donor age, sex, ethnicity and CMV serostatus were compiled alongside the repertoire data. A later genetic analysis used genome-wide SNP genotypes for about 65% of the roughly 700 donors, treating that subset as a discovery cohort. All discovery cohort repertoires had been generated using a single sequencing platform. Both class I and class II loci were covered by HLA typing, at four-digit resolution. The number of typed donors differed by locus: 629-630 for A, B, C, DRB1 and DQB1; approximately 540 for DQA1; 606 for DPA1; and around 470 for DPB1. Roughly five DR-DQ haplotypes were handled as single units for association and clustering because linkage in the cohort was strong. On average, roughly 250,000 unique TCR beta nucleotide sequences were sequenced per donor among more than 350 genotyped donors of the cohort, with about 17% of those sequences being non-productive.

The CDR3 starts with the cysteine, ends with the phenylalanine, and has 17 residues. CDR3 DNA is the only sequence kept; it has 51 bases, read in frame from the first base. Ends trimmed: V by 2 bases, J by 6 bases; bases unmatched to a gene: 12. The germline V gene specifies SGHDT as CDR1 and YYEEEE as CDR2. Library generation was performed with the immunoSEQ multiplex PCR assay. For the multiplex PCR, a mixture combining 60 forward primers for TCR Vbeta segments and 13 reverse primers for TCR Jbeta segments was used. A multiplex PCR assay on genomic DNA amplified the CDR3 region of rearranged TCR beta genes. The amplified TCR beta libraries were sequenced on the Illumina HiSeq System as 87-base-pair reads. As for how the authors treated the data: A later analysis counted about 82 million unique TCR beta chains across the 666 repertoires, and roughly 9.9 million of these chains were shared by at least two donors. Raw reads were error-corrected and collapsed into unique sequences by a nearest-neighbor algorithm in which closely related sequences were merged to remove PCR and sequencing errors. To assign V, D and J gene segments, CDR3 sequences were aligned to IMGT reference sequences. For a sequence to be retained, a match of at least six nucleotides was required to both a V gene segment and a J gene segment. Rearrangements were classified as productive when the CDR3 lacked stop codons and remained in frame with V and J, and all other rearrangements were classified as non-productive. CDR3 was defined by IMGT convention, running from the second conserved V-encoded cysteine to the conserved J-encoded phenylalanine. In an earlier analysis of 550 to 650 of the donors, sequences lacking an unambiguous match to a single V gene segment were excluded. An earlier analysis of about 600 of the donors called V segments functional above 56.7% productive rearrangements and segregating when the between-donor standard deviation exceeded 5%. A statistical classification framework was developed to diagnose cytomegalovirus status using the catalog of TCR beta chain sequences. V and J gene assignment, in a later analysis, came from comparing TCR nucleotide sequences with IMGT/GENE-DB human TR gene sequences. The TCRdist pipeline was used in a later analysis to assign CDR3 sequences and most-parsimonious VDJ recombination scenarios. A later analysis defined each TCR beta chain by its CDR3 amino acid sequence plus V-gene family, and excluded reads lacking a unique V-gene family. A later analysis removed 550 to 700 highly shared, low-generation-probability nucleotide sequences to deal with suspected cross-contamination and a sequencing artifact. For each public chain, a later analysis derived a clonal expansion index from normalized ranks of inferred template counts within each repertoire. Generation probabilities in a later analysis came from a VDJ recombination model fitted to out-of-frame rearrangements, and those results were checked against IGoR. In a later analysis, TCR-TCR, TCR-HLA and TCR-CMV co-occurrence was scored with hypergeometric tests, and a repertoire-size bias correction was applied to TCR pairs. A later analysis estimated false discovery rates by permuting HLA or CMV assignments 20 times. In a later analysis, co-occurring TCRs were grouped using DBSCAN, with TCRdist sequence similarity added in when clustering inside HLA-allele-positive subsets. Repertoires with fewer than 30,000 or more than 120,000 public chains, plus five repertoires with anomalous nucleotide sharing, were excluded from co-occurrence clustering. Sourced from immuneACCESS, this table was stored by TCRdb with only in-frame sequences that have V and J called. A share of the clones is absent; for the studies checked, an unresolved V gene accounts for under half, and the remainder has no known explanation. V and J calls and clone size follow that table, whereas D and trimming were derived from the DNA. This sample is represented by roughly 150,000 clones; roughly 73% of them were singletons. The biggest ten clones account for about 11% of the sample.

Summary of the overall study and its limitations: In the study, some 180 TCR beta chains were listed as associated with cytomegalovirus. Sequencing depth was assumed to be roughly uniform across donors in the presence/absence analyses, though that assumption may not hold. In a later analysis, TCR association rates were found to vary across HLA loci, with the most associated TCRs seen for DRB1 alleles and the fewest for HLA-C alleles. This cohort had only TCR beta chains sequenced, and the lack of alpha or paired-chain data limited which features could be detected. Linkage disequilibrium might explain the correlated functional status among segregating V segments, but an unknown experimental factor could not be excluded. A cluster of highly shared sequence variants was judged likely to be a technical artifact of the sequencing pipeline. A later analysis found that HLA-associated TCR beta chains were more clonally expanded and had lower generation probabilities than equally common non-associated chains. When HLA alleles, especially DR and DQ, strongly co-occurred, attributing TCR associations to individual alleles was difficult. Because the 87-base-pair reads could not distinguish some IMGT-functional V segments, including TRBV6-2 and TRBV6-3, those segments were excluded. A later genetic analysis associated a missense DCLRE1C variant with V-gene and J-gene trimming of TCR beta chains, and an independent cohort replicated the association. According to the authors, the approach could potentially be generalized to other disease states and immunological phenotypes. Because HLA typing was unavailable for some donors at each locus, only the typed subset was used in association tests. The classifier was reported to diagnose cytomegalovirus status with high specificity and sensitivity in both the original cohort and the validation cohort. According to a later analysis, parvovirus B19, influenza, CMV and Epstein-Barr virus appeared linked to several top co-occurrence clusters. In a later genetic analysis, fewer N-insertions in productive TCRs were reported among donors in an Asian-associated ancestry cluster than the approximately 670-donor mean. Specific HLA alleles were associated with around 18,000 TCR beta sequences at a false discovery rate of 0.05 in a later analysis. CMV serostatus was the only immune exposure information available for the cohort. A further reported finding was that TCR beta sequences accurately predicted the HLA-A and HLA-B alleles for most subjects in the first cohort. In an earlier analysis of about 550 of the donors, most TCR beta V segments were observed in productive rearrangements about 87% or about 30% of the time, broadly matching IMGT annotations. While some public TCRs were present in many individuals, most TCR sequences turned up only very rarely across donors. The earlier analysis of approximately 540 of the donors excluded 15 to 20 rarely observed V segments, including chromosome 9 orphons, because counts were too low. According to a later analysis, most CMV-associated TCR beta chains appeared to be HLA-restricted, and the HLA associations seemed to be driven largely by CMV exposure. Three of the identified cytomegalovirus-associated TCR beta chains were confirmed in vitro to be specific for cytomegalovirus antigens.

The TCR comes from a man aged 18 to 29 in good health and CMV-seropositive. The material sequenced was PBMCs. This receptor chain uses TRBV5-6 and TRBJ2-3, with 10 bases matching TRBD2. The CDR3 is CASSFKGIAGGRDTQYF. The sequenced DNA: TGTGCCAGCAGCTTCAAAGGGATAGCGGGAGGCAGGGATACGCAGTATTTT.